The 25 T cell receptor beta chains below were found in one sample sequenced in a study of blood T cells in healthy people across ages. Next came a second PCR, run for about 6 to 12 cycles, which used a sample-barcoded 5' primer along with a J-beta primer mix. Via MiXCR, TCRdb re-called the 5' RACE reads, giving one row per CDR3 protein. The profile covers roughly 1.9 million distinct CDR3 sequences, with about two fifths appearing a single time and 23% taken by the ten largest. The sequenced material came from blood. The receptors here all came from a human donor in good health.

This chain links TRBV21-1 with TRBJ1-2; the table's D call of TRBD1 was not tested on the DNA. TRBV21-1 is tagged as a pseudogene. The CDR3 has 16 residues. CDR3 nucleotide sequence: TGTGCCAGCAGCAAACATTACAGGGACAGAGACTATGGCTACACCTTC. The encoded protein is CASSKHYRDRDYGYTF.

The gene calls are TRBV2 and TRBJ2-6; TRBD1 agrees at 7 bases. V gave up 6 bases and J gave up 4 bases; unmatched junction bases: 6. There are 15 residues in the CDR3. Per the germline V gene, CDR1 is SNHLY and CDR2 is FYNNEI. The CDR3 coding sequence is TGTGCCAGCAGGACGACAGGGTCGGGGGCCAACGTCCTGACTTTC. Its translation: CASRTTGSGANVLTF.

V and J are TRBV24-1 and TRBJ1-2; D gene unclear. V shed 0 bases and J shed 9 bases, with 7 bases lying between them. The CDR3 is made up of 12 amino acids. The V gene's germline CDR1 is KGHDR and CDR2 SFDVKD. Here the CDR3 DNA reads TGTGCCACCAGTGATTTGAATCGCCGCTACACCTTC. Protein product: CATSDLNRRYTF.

There are a few counts of this clonotype. This may stem from a read error, because a much larger clone lies one nucleotide away. V is TRBV7-2 and J is TRBJ2-1, with 7 bases that match TRBD2. Germline V gives CDR1 SGHTA, CDR2 FQGNSA. Losses at the gene ends were 4 bases for V and 3 bases for J; bases not matched to a gene: 9. The CDR3 spans 16 residues. This CDR3 is CASSSSGLVVYNEQFF. In nucleotides, the CDR3 is TGTGCCAGCAGCTCGTCCGGACTAGTGGTCTACAATGAGCAGTTCTTC. The complete variable domain, with remaining parts taken from reference TRBV7-2 and TRBJ2-1, reads GAGVSQSPSNKVTEKGKDVELRCDPISGHTALYWYRQSLGQGLEFLIYFQGNSAPDKSGLPSDRFSAERTGGSVSTLTIQRTQQEDSAVYLCASSSSGLVVYNEQFFGPGTRLTVL.

The chain combines TRBV29-1 with TRBJ2-7; D might be TRBD2 (6 bases). CDR3 length: 10 amino acids. In germline, CDR1 is SQVTM, CDR2 ANQGSEA. With 6 bases removed from V and 9 bases from J, the gap between germline ends came to 12 bases. The CDR3 sequence is CSVEDGGQYF. In DNA form, the CDR3 reads TGCAGCGTGGAGGACGGGGGGCAGTACTTC.

J is TRBJ1-2 and V is TRBV3-1; TRBD1 matches 9 bases. There are 15 residues in the CDR3. After removal of 0 bases from V and 4 bases from J, the junction contained 3 bases not matched to a gene. Per the germline V gene, CDR1 is LGHDT and CDR2 is YNNKEL (reference sequence). The CDR3 DNA reads TGTGCCAGCAGCCAAGAAACAGGGGGCTTCTATGGCTACACCTTC. It specifies CASSQETGGFYGYTF. Complete variable domain (other parts from reference TRBV3-1 and TRBJ1-2): DTAVSQTPKYLVTQMGNDKSIKCEQNLGHDTMYWYKQDSKKFLKIMFSYNNKELIINETVPNRFSPKSPDKAHLNLHINSLELGDSAVYFCASSQETGGFYGYTFGSGTRLTVV.

J is TRBJ2-1 and V is TRBV11-1, with 9 nucleotides matching TRBD1. CDR1 SGHAT and CDR2 FQDESV come from the germline V gene (reference sequence). V gave up 4 bases and J gave up 8 bases; unmatched junction bases: 9. The CDR3 runs to 15 residues. The CDR3 DNA reads as TGTGCCAGCAGCTCAAGACAGGGGGTACCGTATGAGCAGTTCTTC. This translates into CASSSRQGVPYEQFF.

This chain joins TRBV28 and TRBJ2-7, with D possibly matching TRBD2 (5 bases). The germline CDR1 and CDR2 sequences are MDHEN and SYDVKM. The ends were cut back, 3 bases at V and 5 bases at J, with 17 bases in the middle. The CDR3 has 15 residues. The DNA of the CDR3 is TGTGCCAGCAGTTTGATGCGAGTTAATAGCGACGAGCAGTACTTC. This gives the protein CASSLMRVNSDEQYF.

The chain carries TRBV9 and TRBJ1-2, with D possibly being TRBD1 (6 bases). The CDR3 consists of 15 residues. Germline V gene sequence: CDR1 SGDLS, CDR2 YYNGEE. Trimming cost V 4 bases and J 7 bases, with 20 bases left between them. CDR3 sequence (DNA): TGTGCCAGCAGCACAGGGACACTCAGGGGATCTGGCTACACCTTC. Its protein product is CASSTGTLRGSGYTF.

The gene calls are TRBV7-8 and TRBJ2-5; D is possibly TRBD1 or TRBD2 (5 bases each). V lost 8 bases and J lost 4, with 17 bases in between. CDR1 is SGHVS and CDR2 is FQNEAQ in the germline V gene. The CDR3 has 14 residues. CDR3 protein: CASRARVGRETQYF. In DNA, the CDR3 is TGTGCCAGCCGTGCCAGGGTGGGGAGAGAGACCCAGTACTTC.

This clonotype has at least ten counts. CDR3 DNA: TGTGCCAGCAGCTCAGGCCCTAGACAGGGGTCCGATACGCAGTATTTT. It translates to CASSSGPRQGSDTQYF. The V gene is TRBV5-6, the J gene TRBJ2-3; 8 nucleotides line up with TRBD1. From germline, CDR1 is SGHDT and CDR2 YYEEEE. V lost 3 bases and J lost 6; bases outside the gene matches: 12. The CDR3 has 16 residues.

Concerning this clonotype: This may arise from a read error, as a much more abundant clone is one base away. This chain joins TRBV7-2 and TRBJ1-2; 7 bases fit TRBD1. The CDR3 runs to 13 residues. CDR1 and CDR2 (germline): SGHTA, FQGNSA. The DNA for the CDR3 is TGTGCCAGCAGCCCACAGGGGAACTGTGGCTACACCTTC. As protein: CASSPQGNCGYTF.

This clonotype was seen more than once but under ten times. A junction boundary mismatches the germline segment, possibly from a read error. The chain couples TRBV4-3 to TRBJ2-1; possible D gene TRBD1, 5 bases. CDR1 and CDR2 (germline): LGHNA, YSLEER. This CDR3 contains 17 residues. CDR3 loop: CAGSQDIRADSYNEQFF. The DNA for the CDR3 is TGCGCCGGCAGCCAAGATATCAGGGCAGACTCCTACAATGAGCAGTTCTTC.

The chain couples TRBV12-3 or TRBV12-4 to TRBJ1-2; D possibly corresponds to TRBD1 (5 bases). The CDR3 loop spans 14 amino acids. The V end lost 4 bases, the J end lost 5 bases, and 14 bases lay between the germline ends. The CDR3 sequence: CASSSGTVDYGYTF. The DNA for the CDR3 is TGTGCCAGCAGTTCCGGGACGGTTGATTATGGCTACACCTTC.

This clonotype was counted at least ten times. The chain combines TRBV29-1 with TRBJ2-7, with D perhaps TRBD2 (5 bases). Germline V gene data show CDR1 as SQVTM and CDR2 as ANQGSEA. The CDR3 runs 12 residues. Trimming pared 4 bases from V and 3 bases from J, leaving 10 bases between. CDR3 sequence: CSVGLFGYEQYF. DNA for the CDR3: TGCAGCGTTGGACTATTCGGCTACGAGCAGTACTTC.

This clonotype was counted only a few times. This sequence joins TRBV6-5 and TRBJ2-3; TRBD2 might be the D (6 bases). Trimming pared 0 bases from V and 1 base from J, leaving 11 bases between. The length of the CDR3 is 16 residues. Germline lookup yields CDR1 MNHEY and CDR2 SVGAGI. The CDR3: CASSYSRLAGTDTQYF. The CDR3 DNA reads as TGTGCCAGCAGTTACTCGCGGTTAGCGGGCACAGATACGCAGTATTTT.

This clonotype has a handful of counts. The chain couples TRBV5-1 to TRBJ1-1; TRBD1 aligns across 7 bases. The CDR3 runs to 15 residues. V shed 4 bases and J 1 base; nucleotides not matched to a gene: 7. Per germline, CDR1 SGHRS and CDR2 YFSETQ. The CDR3 coding sequence is TGCGCCAGCAGCCCGTACAGGGGAGGGAACACTGAAGCTTTCTTT. This encodes CASSPYRGGNTEAFF.

In regard to this clonotype: A much larger clone lies a single base off, so this may be a read error. V usage is TRBV3-1 and J usage is TRBJ2-7; weak D call: TRBD1 (6 bases). This CDR3 spans 15 amino acids. Germline CDR1 and CDR2: LGHDT and YNNKEL (reference sequence). This chain's CDR3 is CAGSQEGDITYEQYF. The CDR3 nucleotides read TGTGCCGGCAGCCAAGAAGGGGACATTACCTACGAGCAGTACTTC.

The table lists this clonotype with a few counts. V gene TRBV28 combines with J gene TRBJ1-2, with D perhaps matching TRBD1 (5 bases). The germline V gene has CDR1 MDHEN and CDR2 SYDVKM. The CDR3 is 12 residues long. V was pared by 3 bases and J by 8 bases, with 10 bases between. CDR3 in amino acids: CASSFSGLGYTF. The CDR3, as DNA: TGTGCCAGCAGTTTTTCAGGGTTGGGCTACACCTTC.

As regards this clonotype: Germline and junction disagree at one end, which may indicate a read error. The CDR3 reads CASSLARSSGQGTQYF. The CDR3 DNA reads TGTGCCAGCAGCTTAGCGCGATCGAGCGGGCAAGGGACCCAGTACTTC. V gene TRBV7-2 combines with J gene TRBJ2-7, with a weak D call TRBD2 (6 bases). The DNA end favors TRBJ2-5, so the J call may be wrong. CDR1 and CDR2 from the germline V gene are SGHTA and FQGNSA. The CDR3 extends over 16 amino acids.

Worth noting for this clonotype: One end of the junction varies from germline; a read error may be responsible. The chain combines TRBV29-1 with TRBJ2-5; D unclear. CDR1 and CDR2 (germline): SQVTM, ANQGSEA. This CDR3 contains 12 residues. CDR3 coding DNA: TGCAGCGTTGAAAAGGGTCAAGAGACCCAGGACTTC. Translation: CSVEKGQETQDF.

J is TRBJ2-6 and V is TRBV5-1; TRBD2 agrees at 7 bases. Per the germline V gene, CDR1 is SGHRS and CDR2 is YFSETQ. Unmatched junction bases numbered 7, after V lost 0 bases and J lost 1 base. There are 18 residues in the CDR3. CDR3 nucleotides: TGCGCCAGCAGCTTGGGGCGGGGGAATCCGTCTGGGGCCAACGTCCTGACTTTC. Translated: CASSLGRGNPSGANVLTF. The full variable domain, in which reference TRBV5-1 and TRBJ2-6 provide the parts outside the CDR3, is KAGVTQTPRYLIKTRGQQVTLSCSPISGHRSVSWYQQTPGQGLQFLFEYFSETQRNKGNFPGRFSGRQFSNSRSEMNVSTLELGDSALYLCASSLGRGNPSGANVLTFGAGSRLTVL.

This clonotype was recorded a few times. The junction does not match germline at one end; this may be a read error. The chain carries TRBV5-1 and TRBJ1-2; TRBD1 is a possible D gene (6 bases). There are 13 residues in the CDR3. CDR1 SGHRS and CDR2 YFSETQ come from the germline V gene. The CDR3 region has the DNA TGCGCCAGCAGCCACGGGGACAACTATGGCTGCACCTTC. Translated: CASSHGDNYGCTF.

Notes on this clonotype: At one end, the junction sequence differs from germline, possibly due to a read error. CDR3 residues: CAASRAGGPSYGYTF. The CDR3 DNA reads TGTGCCGCCAGCAGGGCAGGAGGACCGAGCTATGGCTACACCTTC. The chain links TRBV15 to TRBJ1-2, with D possibly TRBD1 on 5 matching bases. The CDR3 contains 15 residues. Looked up from germline, CDR1 is LNHNV and CDR2 is YYDKDF (reference sequence).

This chain links TRBV10-3 with TRBJ2-5; perhaps TRBD2 as D (5 bases). The CDR3 length is 14 residues. Per the germline V gene, CDR1 is ENHRY and CDR2 is SYGVKD. Trimming removed 5 bases from V and 4 bases from J, with 14 bases in between. In DNA form, the CDR3 reads TGTGCCATCAGTATACTAGGGCCCCCAGAGACCCAGTACTTC. This translates into CAISILGPPETQYF.